The following is a TCR beta chain sequence with its context. The CDR3 consists of 14 residues. Losses at the gene ends were 3 bases for V and 5 bases for J; bases not matched to a gene: 1. Per the germline V gene, CDR1 is KGHSH and CDR2 is LQKENI. The sample originates from a study of blood T cell repertoires in COVID-19. Study background: Sites across the United States, Italy and Spain contributed samples from acute and convalescent COVID-19. T cells, B-cell-depleted T cells, or PBMCs provided the cDNA or gDNA that served as material.

In the original analysis: The assay estimated nucleated cells by amplifying reference gene primers. The table came from immunoSEQ multiplex PCR; TCRdb's copy has only in-frame clones and leaves some out. V, J and clone size derive from that table, while D and trimming were established from the DNA sequence. The repertoire holds some 450,000 clones, about 90% seen once, with more than 0.7% in the top ten. The V gene is TRBV18, the J gene TRBJ1-5, with TRBD1 matching 10 bases. Material for sequencing was peripheral blood. The receptor was derived from a man aged 18 to 30 with COVID-19, enrolled during active disease. The CDR3 protein is CASSPGQGDQPQHF. The DNA of the CDR3 is TGTGCCAGCTCACCCGGACAGGGGGATCAGCCCCAGCATTTT.